This T cell receptor (beta chain) was obtained from a study of shared clonotypes between healthy human individuals. The overall study: Plates per donor: three CD4 naive, three CD4 memory, two CD8 naive, one CD8 memory.

Turning to this clone: Its antigen is not identified.

Findings and limits, study-wide: Clonotypes not shared had lower generation probabilities than those common to all four donors.

Every subset's genomic DNA went evenly onto several immunoSEQ plates. TCRdb keeps only in-frame clones here, not all; method: immunoSEQ multiplex PCR. The sample shows about 2.4 million clones, over 85% of them seen only once. This CDR3 comprises 15 residues. Germline values: CDR1 SEHNR, CDR2 FQNEAQ (reference sequence). With V trimmed by 5 bases and J by 3 bases, 8 bases remained unmatched. Sequencing was carried out using naive CD4+ T cells from PBMCs. As to subset: CD45RA+ positively selected. This sequence joins TRBV7-9 and TRBJ1-1, with 8 bases lining up with TRBD1. This clonotype was sampled from a young man in good health. Some clones in this sample may be carry-over from other donors' samples. The CDR3 spells CASSPQTGEDTEAFF. CDR3 coding DNA: TGTGCCAGCAGCCCCCAGACAGGGGAGGACACTGAAGCTTTCTTT.